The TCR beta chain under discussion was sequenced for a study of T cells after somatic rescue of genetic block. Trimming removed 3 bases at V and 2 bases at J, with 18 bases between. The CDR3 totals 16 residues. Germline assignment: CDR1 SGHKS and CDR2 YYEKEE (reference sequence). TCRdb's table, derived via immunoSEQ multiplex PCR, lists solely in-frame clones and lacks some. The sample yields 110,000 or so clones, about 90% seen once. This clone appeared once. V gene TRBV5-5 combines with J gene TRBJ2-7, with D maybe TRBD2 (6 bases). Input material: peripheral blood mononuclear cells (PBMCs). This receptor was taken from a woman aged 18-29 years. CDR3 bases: TGTGCCAGCAGCTCCACGGGACTCCTGCCTGCCTACGAGCAGTACTTC. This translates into CASSSTGLLPAYEQYF.